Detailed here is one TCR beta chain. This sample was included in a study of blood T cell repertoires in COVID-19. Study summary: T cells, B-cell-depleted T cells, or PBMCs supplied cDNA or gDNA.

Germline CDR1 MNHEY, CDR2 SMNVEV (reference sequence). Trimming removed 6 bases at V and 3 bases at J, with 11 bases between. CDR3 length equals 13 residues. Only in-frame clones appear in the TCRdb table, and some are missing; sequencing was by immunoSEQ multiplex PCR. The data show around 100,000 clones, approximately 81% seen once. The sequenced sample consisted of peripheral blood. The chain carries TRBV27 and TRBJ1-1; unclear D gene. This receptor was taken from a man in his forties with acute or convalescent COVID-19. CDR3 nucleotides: TGTGCCAGCAGCTTTAGTGAGGACACTGAAGCTTTCTTT. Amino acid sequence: CASSFSEDTEAFF.